This paragraph covers one TCR beta chain sequence. It lacks a known antigen. There are no base qualities to consult, and no much larger clone falls within one base. The entry originates in a study of intratumoral heterogeneity in liver cancer. For the study in its entirety: In the full cohort of around 13 patients, the median age was approximately 63 years and the majority of patients were male. RNA-seq, DNA sequencing, TCR-seq and SNP array data from multiple regions of hepatocellular carcinoma specimens were combined in the study to investigate intratumor heterogeneity. A total of 71 multiregional samples from roughly 14 HCC patients, consisting of 50 to 55 tumoral and around 20 adjacent nontumoral regions, were included in the overall cohort. Overall study outcomes, separate from this receptor: Within each of the two sequenced patients, overall T cell clonality showed no significant difference between tumor regions. Limitations acknowledged by the authors included a relatively low number of patients and under-sampled representation of tumor-infiltrating lymphocytes. According to the report, TCR sequencing confirmed the RNA-seq-based estimates of regional differences in tumor-infiltrating lymphocyte burden. Tumor region a in each sequenced patient had significantly more unique T-cell clonal expansions than region b.

Samples with the label H were taken from distinct, geographically separated regions of the hepatocellular carcinoma nodule. Every patient had early-stage hepatocellular carcinoma and received no therapy prior to surgical resection. Sampled areas lacked macroscopic evidence of necrosis or hemorrhage. TCR sequencing (ImmunoSeq) was performed on multiple regions from two patients. Frozen tissue samples from resection were taken at least 1 cm away from one another. The DNeasy blood and tissue kit was used to extract genomic DNA from bulk tissue. The immunoSEQ assay was used to sequence TCR beta chain CDR3 regions from genomic DNA. Rearranged VDJ segments were amplified with primers that anneal to V and J segments. The original methods were these. Clonality and richness metrics were computed with the ImmunoSeq Analyzer software. Clones with differential abundance between regions were identified with Fisher's exact test combined with a beta-binomial method for additional stringency. Drawn from immuneACCESS, this table holds only the in-frame rearrangements with V and J called that TCRdb kept. Clones are partly lost; checked studies trace under half to an unresolved V gene and leave the rest unexplained. D and trimming come from the DNA, and the V and J calls and clone size come from that table. Here the sample has 2,500 to 3,000 clones; about 64% occur a single time. The ten largest clones add up to around 45% of the sample.

The CDR3, cysteine through phenylalanine, is 13 amino acids long. Only the CDR3 DNA stays, 39 bases, in frame from base 1. Germline trimming amounts to 5 bases on V and 11 bases on J, with 8 as the count of junction bases outside the gene matches. Reading the germline V gene (reference sequence) gives CDR1 MNHEY and CDR2 SMNVEV. Sequenced material: tumor tissue, taken before any cancer treatment. This TCR came from a woman between 65 and 79 years old with hepatocellular carcinoma. The rearrangement joined TRBV27 to TRBJ2-7; TRBD2 lines up with 11 middle nucleotides. The encoded CDR3 is CASSTVAGGFEYF. The base sequence is TGTGCCAGCAGTACCGTAGCGGGAGGGTTCGAGTACTTC.